This TCR beta chain was found in a study of T cell responses to AZD1222 COVID-19 vaccine. The study's findings and limits: In all cases, repertoires were sampled only after the peak T cell response.

This table comes from immunoSEQ multiplex PCR, and its TCRdb copy is limited to in-frame clones, with some not included. The sample holds more than 150,000 clones, just over 90% seen once. Turning to this clone: No antigen is known for it.

V shed 5 bases, J shed 3 bases, and the junction held 7 bases outside the gene matches. In germline, CDR1 is SQVTM, CDR2 ANQGSEA. The CDR3 has 13 residues. The chain employs TRBV29-1 and TRBJ2-7; 7 bases are shared with TRBD2. The starting material was peripheral blood, obtained 28 days after the second AZD1222 dose. The receptor comes from an adult who received the AZD1222 COVID-19 vaccine. Here the CDR3 DNA reads TGCAGCGTTTCAGCGGGAACCAACTACGAGCAGTACTTC. This encodes CSVSAGTNYEQYF.